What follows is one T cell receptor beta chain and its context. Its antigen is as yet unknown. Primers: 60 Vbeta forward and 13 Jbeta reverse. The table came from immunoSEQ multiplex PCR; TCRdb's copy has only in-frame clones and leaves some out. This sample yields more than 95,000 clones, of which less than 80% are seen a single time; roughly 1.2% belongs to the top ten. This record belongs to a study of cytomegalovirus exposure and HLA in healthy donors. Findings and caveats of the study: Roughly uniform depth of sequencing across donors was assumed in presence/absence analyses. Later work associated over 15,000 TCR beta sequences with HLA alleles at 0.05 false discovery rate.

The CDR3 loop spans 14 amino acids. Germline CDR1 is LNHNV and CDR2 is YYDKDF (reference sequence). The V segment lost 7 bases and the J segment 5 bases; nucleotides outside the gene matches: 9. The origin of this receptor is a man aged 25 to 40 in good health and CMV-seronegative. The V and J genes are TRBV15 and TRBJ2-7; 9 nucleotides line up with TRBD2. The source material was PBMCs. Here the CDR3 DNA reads TGTGCCACCAATCACCGATTAGCGGGAGACGAGCAGTACTTC. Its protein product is CATNHRLAGDEQYF. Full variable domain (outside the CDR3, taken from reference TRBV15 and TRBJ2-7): DAMVIQNPRYQVTQFGKPVTLSCSQTLNHNVMYWYQQKSSQAPKLLFHYYDKDFNNEADTPDNFQSRRPNTSFCFLDIRSPGLGDTAMYLCATNHRLAGDEQYFGPGTRLTVT.